This paragraph covers one T cell receptor (beta chain) sequence. No cognate antigen has been identified for it. Qualities for individual bases were not recorded, and no much larger clone is one base off. The sample comes from a study of cytomegalovirus exposure and HLA in healthy donors (dated by TCRdb to about 2017). Some background on the complete study: An earlier analysis of approximately 640 of the donors reported about 250 Gb of sequence data and some 120 million unique TCR beta sequences from 150 million to 200 million T cells. In addition to the first cohort of 666 subjects, a separate validation cohort of 120 different subjects was used. The genetic ancestry cluster associated with self-reported Caucasian donors included around 76% of the roughly 360 genotyped donors. Because of strong linkage in the cohort, a handful of DR-DQ haplotypes were treated as single units for association and clustering. HLA typing included class I and class II loci at four-digit resolution. In a later genetic analysis, genome-wide SNP genotypes for about 65% of the 666 donors were used, and that subset was treated as a discovery cohort. The study was designed to test whether signatures of past pathogen exposure could be identified by cataloging public T cell receptors. All discovery cohort repertoires had been generated on a single sequencing platform. Rather than drawing on any new phenotypic data, the later analysis identified candidate immune exposures from TCR beta sequences and the way those sequences occurred across donors. An early release that covered more than 550 HLA-typed donors contained about 300 gigabases of sequencing data and approximately 85 million unique TCR sequences. Donor age, sex, ethnicity and CMV serostatus were compiled together with the repertoire data. Using immunosequencing, the study profiled T cell repertoires from around 670 subjects and related those repertoires to cytomegalovirus serostatus. The number of typed donors differed by locus: roughly 629-640 for A, B, C, DRB1 and DQB1; approximately 520 for DQA1; 606 for DPA1; and some 430 for DPB1. On average, around 240,000 unique TCR beta nucleotide sequences were sequenced per donor among 300 to 500 genotyped donors of the cohort, with around 19% of those sequences being non-productive. To predict cytomegalovirus infection status, the study brought together high-throughput TCR immunosequencing, statistical association of individual TCRs with disease status, and machine learning. To study patterns of TCR occurrence, a later analysis re-analyzed previously published TCR beta repertoires from around 700 donors and added high-resolution HLA genotyping. An earlier analysis of about 620 of the donors applied high-throughput TCR beta sequencing to assess whether each TCR beta V gene segment acted as functional or pseudogenic.

Sequences MDHEN (CDR1) and SYDVKM (CDR2) are obtained from the germline V gene. At the junction V is shortened by 4 bases and J by 4 bases; bases outside the gene matches: 11. Inclusive of the bounding cysteine and phenylalanine, the CDR3 is 17 residues long. The sequence is cut down to CDR3 DNA, 51 bases in frame from base 1. Library preparation employed the immunoSEQ multiplex PCR assay. The multiplex PCR relied on a mix of 60 forward primers for TCR Vbeta segments and 13 reverse primers for TCR Jbeta segments. The CDR3 region of rearranged TCR beta genes was amplified from genomic DNA with a multiplex PCR assay. On the Illumina HiSeq System, the amplified TCR beta libraries were sequenced as 87-base-pair reads. For the original study's pipeline: Across the 666 repertoires, a later analysis counted 60 million to 90 million unique TCR beta chains, some 11 million of which were shared by at least two donors. Raw reads were error-corrected and collapsed into unique sequences with a nearest-neighbor algorithm that merged closely related sequences to remove PCR and sequencing errors. Alignment of CDR3 sequences to IMGT reference sequences was used to assign V, D and J gene segments. For a sequence to be retained, a match of at least six nucleotides was required to both a V gene segment and a J gene segment. Rearrangements were called productive when the CDR3 lacked stop codons and stayed in frame with V and J; all others were non-productive. Following IMGT convention, CDR3 was defined as the stretch from the second conserved V-encoded cysteine to the conserved J-encoded phenylalanine. The earlier analysis of roughly 590 of the donors excluded sequences that lacked an unambiguous match to a single V gene segment. In an earlier analysis of approximately 590 of the donors, V segments were called functional above 56.7% productive rearrangements and were called segregating when the between-donor standard deviation exceeded 5%. A statistical classification framework was built to diagnose cytomegalovirus status from the catalog of TCR beta chain sequences. V and J gene assignment, in a later analysis, came from comparing TCR nucleotide sequences with IMGT/GENE-DB human TR gene sequences. Using the TCRdist pipeline, a later analysis assigned CDR3 sequences along with most-parsimonious VDJ recombination scenarios. In a later analysis, every TCR beta chain was defined by the combination of its CDR3 amino acid sequence and its V-gene family, and reads without a unique V-gene family were dropped. In a later analysis, approximately 640 highly shared, low-generation-probability nucleotide sequences were removed to address suspected cross-contamination and a sequencing artifact. A later analysis calculated a clonal expansion index for each public chain from normalized within-repertoire ranks of inferred template counts. Generation probabilities in a later analysis came from a VDJ recombination model fitted to out-of-frame rearrangements, and those results were checked against IGoR. A later analysis scored TCR-TCR, TCR-HLA and TCR-CMV co-occurrence with hypergeometric tests, applying a repertoire-size bias correction to TCR pairs. A later analysis estimated false discovery rates by permuting HLA or CMV assignments 20 times. A later analysis grouped co-occurring TCRs with DBSCAN, adding TCRdist sequence similarity when clustering within HLA-allele-positive subsets. Repertoires with fewer than 30,000 or more than 120,000 public chains, plus five repertoires with anomalous nucleotide sharing, were excluded from co-occurrence clustering. TCRdb's version of the immuneACCESS table is confined to in-frame rearrangements and falls short of the full clone set. An unresolved V gene accounts for under half of the shortfall where checked; the remainder is of unknown origin. From that table come the V and J calls and clone size; the DNA was used to work out D and trimming. The table for this sample lists 150,000 to 180,000 clones; 70% to 80% of them were counted only once. The ten largest clones represent around 13% of the sample.

Findings and caveats that apply to the study as a whole: When HLA alleles, especially DR and DQ, strongly co-occurred, TCR associations were difficult to assign to individual alleles. The presence/absence analyses assumed that sequencing depth was roughly uniform across donors, and that assumption may not be true. According to a later analysis, TCR association rates differed among HLA loci, with DRB1 alleles showing the most associated TCRs and HLA-C alleles showing the fewest. According to the authors, the approach could potentially be generalized to other disease states and immunological phenotypes. The only immune exposure information available for the cohort was CMV serostatus. Most CMV-associated TCR beta chains appeared to be HLA-restricted in a later analysis, and the HLA associations seemed to be driven largely by CMV exposure. The study gave a list of about 150 TCR beta chains associated with cytomegalovirus. A cluster of highly shared sequence variants was judged likely to be a technical artifact of the sequencing pipeline. In a later analysis, HLA-associated TCR beta chains showed more clonal expansion and lower generation probabilities than non-associated chains that were equally common. Cytomegalovirus status was reported to be diagnosed by the classifier with high specificity and sensitivity in both the original and validation cohorts. Some IMGT-functional V segments, including TRBV6-2 and TRBV6-3, could not be distinguished by the 87-base-pair reads and were therefore excluded. Only TCR beta chains were sequenced in this cohort, and the absence of alpha or paired-chain data limited detectable features. In a later analysis, several top co-occurrence clusters were reported to appear linked to parvovirus B19, influenza, CMV and Epstein-Barr virus. A later genetic analysis reported fewer N-insertions in productive TCRs among donors in an Asian-associated ancestry cluster than the approximately 670-donor mean. Because counts were too low, some 16 rarely observed V segments, including chromosome 9 orphons, were excluded from the earlier analysis of about 500 of the donors. Most TCR sequences were observed very rarely across donors, whereas some public TCRs were present in many individuals. Correlated functional status among segregating V segments might reflect linkage disequilibrium, but an unknown experimental factor could not be ruled out. In a later genetic analysis, a missense DCLRE1C variant was associated with V-gene and J-gene trimming of TCR beta chains, and the association was replicated in an independent cohort. A few of the identified cytomegalovirus-associated TCR beta chains were confirmed in vitro to be specific for cytomegalovirus antigens. Because some donors lacked HLA typing at each locus, the association tests relied only on the typed subset. A further reported finding was that TCR beta sequences accurately predicted the HLA-A and HLA-B alleles for most subjects in the first cohort. At a false discovery rate of 0.05, a later analysis linked around 15,000 TCR beta sequences to specific HLA alleles. In an earlier analysis of some 550 of the donors, most TCR beta V segments were observed in productive rearrangements about 87% or about 30% of the time, broadly matching IMGT annotations.

The cohort comprised 670 or so healthy bone marrow donors. At the time of sampling, all cohort members were nominally healthy, though unrecorded immune exposures were likely present. The donor tested CMV seropositive and was one of the 289 seropositive cohort members. Each donor provided a peripheral blood sample, and peripheral blood mononuclear cells were used for TCR beta sequencing. Genomic DNA was extracted from the blood cell samples with the Qiagen DNeasy Blood Extraction Kit. This receptor chain uses TRBV28 and TRBJ1-4; TRBD1 aligns with 8 central bases. This receptor was obtained from a man aged 25 to 40 in good health and CMV-seropositive. Source material: PBMCs. The CDR3 in this case is CASSSFGQGKYNEKLFF. The DNA is as follows: TGTGCCAGCAGTTCCTTCGGACAGGGCAAATATAATGAAAAACTGTTTTTT.